These 12 T cell receptor beta chains were all obtained from the same sample, sequenced in a study of OX40 agonist ivuxolimab in advanced cancers. The repertoire was sequenced with immunoSEQ multiplex PCR; TCRdb's copy has only in-frame clones and lacks some. The sample has under 85,000 clones; around 90% are singletons. The material sequenced was CD4+ or CD8+ T cells sorted from blood, taken in a trial of the OX40 agonist ivuxolimab. The receptors derive from an adult with an advanced solid tumor such as melanoma, head and neck, liver or kidney cancer.

V gene TRBV6-5 combines with J gene TRBJ1-1; D perhaps matches TRBD1 (5 bases). The CDR3 has 14 amino acids. Between the trimmed V and J ends, which lost 2 bases and 4 bases, there was a span of 11 bases. Germline lookup yields CDR1 MNHEY and CDR2 SVGAGI. Here the CDR3 reads CASSYGGLLTEAFF. For the CDR3, the DNA is TGTGCCAGCAGTTACGGGGGGTTACTCACTGAAGCTTTCTTT.

The chain combines TRBV7-8 with TRBJ2-4; maybe TRBD2 (5 bases). Germline V gives CDR1 SGHVS, CDR2 FQNEAQ. This CDR3 comprises 15 residues. Trimming stripped 1 base from V and 11 bases from J, with 18 bases between. CDR3 in DNA: TGTGCCAGCAGCTTAGGTGGGGTGGGAGCAAAAGTTCAGTACTTC. Amino acid sequence: CASSLGGVGAKVQYF.

The rearrangement joins TRBV19 to TRBJ1-2, with a possible D match to TRBD1 (6 bases). Germline CDR1 is LNHDA and CDR2 is SQIVND (reference sequence). CDR3 size: 12 residues. Between the trimmed V and J ends, which lost 7 bases and 4 bases, there was a span of 10 bases. CDR3 DNA: TGTGCCAGTAAAGGGACATTCTATGGCTACACCTTC. Protein sequence: CASKGTFYGYTF.

This sequence joins TRBV6-5 and TRBJ1-3; D is uncertain. From germline, CDR1 is MNHEY and CDR2 SVGAGI. This CDR3 is 14 amino acids long. V was cut by 5 bases and J by 2 bases, with 10 bases left in between. The CDR3 spells CASSPYMTGNTIYF. The CDR3 bases are TGTGCCAGCAGTCCCTACATGACTGGAAACACCATATATTTT.

The V call is TRBV5-4, the J call TRBJ2-3; a possible D gene is TRBD1 (5 bases). V lost 4 bases to trimming and J lost 1 base, with 7 bases between them. This CDR3 region has 13 residues. Germline V gene lookup returns CDR1 SGHNT and CDR2 YYREEE (reference sequence). For the CDR3, the DNA is TGTGCCAGCAGCCCGACAGGCACAGATACGCAGTATTTT. It yields the protein CASSPTGTDTQYF. Combining the CDR3 with reference TRBV5-4 and TRBJ2-3 gives the whole variable domain ETGVTQSPTHLIKTRGQQVTLRCSSQSGHNTVSWYQQALGQGPQFIFQYYREEENGRGNFPPRFSGLQFPNYSSELNVNALELDDSALYLCASSPTGTDTQYFGPGTRLTVL.

The chain combines TRBV2 with TRBJ1-1, with D hard to call. The CDR3 covers 13 residues. Trimming removed 8 bases from V and 0 bases from J, with 10 bases in between. CDR1 and CDR2 (germline): SNHLY, FYNNEI. The CDR3, as DNA: TGTGCCAGCCACGTCGACTTGAACACTGAAGCTTTCTTT. Translating gives CASHVDLNTEAFF. Looking up the rest from reference TRBV2 and TRBJ1-1 gives the full variable domain: EPEVTQTPSHQVTQMGQEVILRCVPISNHLYFYWYRQILGQKVEFLVSFYNNEISEKSEIFDDQFSVERPDGSNFTLKIRSTKLEDSAMYFCASHVDLNTEAFFGQGTRLTVV.

This clone was picked up a small number of times. The chain has TRBV7-2 and TRBJ1-2, with D maybe TRBD1 (5 bases). The germline CDR1 and CDR2 sequences are SGHTA and FQGNSA. The CDR3 has 14 amino acids. The V gene lost 1 base and the J gene lost 3 bases, with 9 bases spanning the gap. In DNA, the CDR3 is TGTGCCAGCAGCTTAGGGCGGGGCGACTATGGCTACACCTTC. Protein product: CASSLGRGDYGYTF.

The rearrangement uses TRBV6-5 and TRBJ1-6, with unresolved D. Germline CDR1 reads MNHEY; CDR2 reads SVGAGI. This CDR3 has 15 residues. The V end was cut by 6 bases, the J end by 0 bases, with 9 bases between. In nucleotides, the CDR3 is TGTGCCAGCAGCTCCCCACTCTCCTATAATTCACCCCTCCACTTT. Protein: CASSSPLSYNSPLHF.

This chain links TRBV6-5 with TRBJ1-2; 9 nucleotides line up with TRBD1. J gave up 1 base and V 8 bases, and 8 bases lay outside the gene matches. The germline V gene encodes CDR1 MNHEY and CDR2 SVGAGI. CDR3 length: 15 residues. The CDR3 DNA reads as TGTGCCAGCGGGACAGGGCATGGGATTAACTATGGCTACACCTTC. Translated: CASGTGHGINYGYTF.

This sequence joins TRBV5-4 and TRBJ1-5, with TRBD1 matching over 7 bases. J lost 3 bases, V lost 4 bases, and 4 bases had no gene match. Per germline, CDR1 SGHNT and CDR2 YYREEE (reference sequence). The CDR3 extends over 14 amino acids. CDR3 protein: CASSRQGTNQPQHF. CDR3 DNA sequence: TGTGCCAGCAGCAGACAGGGAACCAATCAGCCCCAGCATTTT.

The chain uses TRBV28 and TRBJ1-2; 7 bases match TRBD1. From germline, CDR1 is MDHEN and CDR2 SYDVKM. The CDR3 is 16 residues long. V lost 5 bases to trimming and J lost 0 bases; unmatched junction nucleotides: 9. The DNA for the CDR3 is TGTGCCAGCAGTGTAGTCTCCGGGACAGCTAACTATGGCTACACCTTC. The encoded protein is CASSVVSGTANYGYTF.

This chain connects TRBV7-2 to TRBJ2-3; 8 bases are shared with TRBD2. Trimming removed 4 bases from V and 8 bases from J; junction bases left unmatched: 11. This CDR3 spans 15 amino acids. The germline V gene encodes CDR1 SGHTA and CDR2 FQGNSA. CDR3 DNA sequence: TGTGCCAGCAGCTCGATCGGGAGCGGGGGAGGTACGCAGTATTTT. Protein sequence: CASSSIGSGGGTQYF.